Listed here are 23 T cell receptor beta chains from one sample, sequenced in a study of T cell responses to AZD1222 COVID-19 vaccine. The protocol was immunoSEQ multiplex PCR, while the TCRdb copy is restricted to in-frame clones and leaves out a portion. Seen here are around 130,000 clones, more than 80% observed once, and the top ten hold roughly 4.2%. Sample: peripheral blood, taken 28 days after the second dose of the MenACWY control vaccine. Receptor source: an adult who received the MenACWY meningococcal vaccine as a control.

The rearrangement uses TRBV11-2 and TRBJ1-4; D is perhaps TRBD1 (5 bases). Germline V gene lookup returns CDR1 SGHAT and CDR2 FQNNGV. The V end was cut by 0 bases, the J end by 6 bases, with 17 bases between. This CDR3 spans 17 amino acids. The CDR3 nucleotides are TGTGCCAGCAGCTTAGAAGCCCGTTCGGGGGGGGATGAAAAACTGTTTTTT. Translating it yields CASSLEARSGGDEKLFF. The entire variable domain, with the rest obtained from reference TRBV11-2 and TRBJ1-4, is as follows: EAGVAQSPRYKIIEKRQSVAFWCNPISGHATLYWYQQILGQGPKLLIQFQNNGVVDDSQLPKDRFSAERLKGVDSTLKIQPAKLEDSAVYLCASSLEARSGGDEKLFFGSGTQLSVL.

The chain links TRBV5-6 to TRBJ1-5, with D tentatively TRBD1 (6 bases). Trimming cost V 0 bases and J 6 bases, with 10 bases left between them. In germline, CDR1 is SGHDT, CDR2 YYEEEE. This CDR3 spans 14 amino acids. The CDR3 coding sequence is TGTGCCAGCAGCTTGGACAGGGTGGGTCAGCCCCAGCATTTT. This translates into CASSLDRVGQPQHF.

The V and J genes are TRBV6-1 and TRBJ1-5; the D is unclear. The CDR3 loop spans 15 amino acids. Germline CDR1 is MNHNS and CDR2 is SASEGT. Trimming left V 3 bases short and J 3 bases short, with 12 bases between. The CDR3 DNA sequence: TGTGCCAGCAGTGATGGAACTATCCCCAATCAGCCCCAGCATTTT. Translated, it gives CASSDGTIPNQPQHF.

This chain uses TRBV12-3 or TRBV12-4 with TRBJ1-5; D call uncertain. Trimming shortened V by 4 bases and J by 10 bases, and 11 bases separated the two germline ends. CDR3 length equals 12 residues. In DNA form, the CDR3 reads TGTGCCAGCAGTTCCCCCCGAAGCCCCCAGCATTTT. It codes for CASSSPRSPQHF.

CDR3 sequence: CASSLRGGNTGELFF. CDR3 DNA: TGTGCCAGCAGCTTACGAGGAGGAAACACCGGGGAGCTGTTTTTT. The chain carries TRBV13 and TRBJ2-2; D might be TRBD2 (5 bases). The CDR3 contains 15 residues. V lost 2 bases, J lost 2 bases, and 9 bases lay in between. Germline CDR1 is PRHDT and CDR2 is FYEKMQ (reference sequence). Full variable domain (missing parts from reference TRBV13 and TRBJ2-2): AAGVIQSPRHLIKEKRETATLKCYPIPRHDTVYWYQQGPGQDPQFLISFYEKMQSDKGSIPDRFSAQQFSDYHSELNMSSLELGDSALYFCASSLRGGNTGELFFGEGSRLTVL.

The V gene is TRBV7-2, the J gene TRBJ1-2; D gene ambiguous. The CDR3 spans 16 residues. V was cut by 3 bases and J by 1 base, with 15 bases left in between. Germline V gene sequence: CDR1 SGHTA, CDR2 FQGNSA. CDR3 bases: TGTGCCAGCAGCTTTGATCCCTCATTTGATAACTATGGCTACACCTTC. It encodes CASSFDPSFDNYGYTF.

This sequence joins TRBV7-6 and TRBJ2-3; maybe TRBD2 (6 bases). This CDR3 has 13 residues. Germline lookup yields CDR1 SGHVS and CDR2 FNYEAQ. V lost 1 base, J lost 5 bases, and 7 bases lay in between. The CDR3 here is CASSLGLEDTQYF. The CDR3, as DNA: TGTGCCAGCAGCTTAGGACTAGAAGATACGCAGTATTTT. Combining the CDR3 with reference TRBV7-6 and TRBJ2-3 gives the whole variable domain GAGVSQSPRYKVTKRGQDVALRCDPISGHVSLYWYRQALGQGPEFLTYFNYEAQQDKSGLPNDRFSAERPEGSISTLTIQRTEQRDSAMYRCASSLGLEDTQYFGPGTRLTVL.

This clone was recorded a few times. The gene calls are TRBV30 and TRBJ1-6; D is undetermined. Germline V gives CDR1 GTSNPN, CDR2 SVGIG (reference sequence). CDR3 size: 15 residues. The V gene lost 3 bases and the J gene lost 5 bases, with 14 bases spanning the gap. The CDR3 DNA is TGTGCCTGGAGGACGATCCTACCAAATAATTCACCCCTCCACTTT. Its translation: CAWRTILPNNSPLHF.

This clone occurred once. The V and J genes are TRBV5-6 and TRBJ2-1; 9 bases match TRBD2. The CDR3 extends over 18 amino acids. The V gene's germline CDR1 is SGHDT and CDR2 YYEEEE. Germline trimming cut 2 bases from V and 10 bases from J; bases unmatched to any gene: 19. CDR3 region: CASSFWTSTSGPRREQFF. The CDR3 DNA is TGTGCCAGCAGCTTTTGGACATCGACTAGCGGCCCCCGGCGGGAGCAGTTCTTC.

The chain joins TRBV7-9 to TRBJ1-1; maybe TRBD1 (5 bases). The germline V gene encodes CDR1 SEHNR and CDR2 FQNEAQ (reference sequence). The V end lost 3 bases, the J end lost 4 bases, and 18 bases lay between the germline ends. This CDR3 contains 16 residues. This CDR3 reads CASSLGDRERGTEAFF. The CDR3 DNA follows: TGTGCCAGCAGCTTGGGCGACAGAGAGAGAGGCACTGAAGCTTTCTTT.

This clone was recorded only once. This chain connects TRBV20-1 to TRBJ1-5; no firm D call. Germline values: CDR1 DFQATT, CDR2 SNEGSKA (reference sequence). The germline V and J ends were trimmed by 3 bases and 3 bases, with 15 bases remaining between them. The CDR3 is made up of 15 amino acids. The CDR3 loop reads CSASSRTRVNQPQHF. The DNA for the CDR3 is TGCAGTGCTAGTTCACGGACGCGCGTCAATCAGCCCCAGCATTTT.

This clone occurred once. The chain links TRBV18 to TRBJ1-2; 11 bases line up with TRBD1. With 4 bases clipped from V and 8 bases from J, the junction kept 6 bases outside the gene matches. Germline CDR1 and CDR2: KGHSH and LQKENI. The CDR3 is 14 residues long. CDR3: CASSRPGQGEGYTF. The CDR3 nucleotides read TGTGCCAGCTCACGACCGGGACAGGGGGAAGGCTACACCTTC. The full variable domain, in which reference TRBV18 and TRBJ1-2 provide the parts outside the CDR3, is NAGVMQNPRHLVRRRGQEARLRCSPMKGHSHVYWYRQLPEEGLKFMVYLQKENIIDESGMPKERFSAEFPKEGPSILRIQQVVRGDSAAYFCASSRPGQGEGYTFGSGTRLTVV.

CDR3 region: CASSRTLGRANTDTQYF. The CDR3 coding sequence is TGTGCCAGCAGCCGAACATTGGGTAGGGCCAACACAGATACGCAGTATTTT. V usage is TRBV3-1 (or the pseudogene TRBV3-2) and J usage is TRBJ2-3; D call uncertain. V lost 4 bases and J 2 bases, leaving 19 bases between the germline ends. The CDR3 runs to 17 residues. The germline CDR1 and CDR2 sequences are LGHDT and YNNKEL (reference sequence).

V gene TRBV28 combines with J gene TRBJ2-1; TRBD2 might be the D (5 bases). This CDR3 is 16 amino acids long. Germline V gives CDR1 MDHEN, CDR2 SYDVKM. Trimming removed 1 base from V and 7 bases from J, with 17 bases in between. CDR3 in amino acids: CASSLLFGVERNEQFF. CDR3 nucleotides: TGTGCCAGCAGTTTATTGTTCGGGGTTGAGAGGAATGAGCAGTTCTTC.

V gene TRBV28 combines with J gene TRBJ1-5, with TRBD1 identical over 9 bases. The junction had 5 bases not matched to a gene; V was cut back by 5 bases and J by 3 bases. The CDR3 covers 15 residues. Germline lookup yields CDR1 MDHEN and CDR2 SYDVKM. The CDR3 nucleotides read TGTGCCAGCAGTCCGGGGACAGGGACCAATCAGCCCCAGCATTTT. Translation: CASSPGTGTNQPQHF.

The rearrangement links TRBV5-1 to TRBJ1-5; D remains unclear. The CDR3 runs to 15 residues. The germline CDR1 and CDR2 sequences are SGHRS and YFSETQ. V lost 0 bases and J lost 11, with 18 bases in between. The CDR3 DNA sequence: TGCGCCAGCAGCTTGGATGGAGCCCGAATGGATACCCAGCATTTT. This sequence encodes CASSLDGARMDTQHF.

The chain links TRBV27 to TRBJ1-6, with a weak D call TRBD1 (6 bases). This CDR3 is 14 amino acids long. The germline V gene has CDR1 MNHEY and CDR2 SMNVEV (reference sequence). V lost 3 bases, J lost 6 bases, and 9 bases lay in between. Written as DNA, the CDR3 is TGTGCCAGCAGTTTGGGGGCGAGTAATTCACCCCTCCACTTT. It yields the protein CASSLGASNSPLHF.

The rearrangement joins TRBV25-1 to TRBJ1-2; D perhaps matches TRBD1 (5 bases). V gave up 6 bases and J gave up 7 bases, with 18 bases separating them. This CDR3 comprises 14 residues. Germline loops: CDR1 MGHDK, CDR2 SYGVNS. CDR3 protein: CASRGTGGFFGYTF. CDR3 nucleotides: TGTGCCAGCAGAGGGACGGGGGGGTTCTTTGGCTACACCTTC.

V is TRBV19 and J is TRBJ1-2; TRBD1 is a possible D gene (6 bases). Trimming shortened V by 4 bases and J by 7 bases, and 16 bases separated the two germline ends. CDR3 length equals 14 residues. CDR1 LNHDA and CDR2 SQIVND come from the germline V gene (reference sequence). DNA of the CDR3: TGTGCCAGTAGTACCGACAGGCAAAACGGTGGCTACACCTTC. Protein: CASSTDRQNGGYTF.

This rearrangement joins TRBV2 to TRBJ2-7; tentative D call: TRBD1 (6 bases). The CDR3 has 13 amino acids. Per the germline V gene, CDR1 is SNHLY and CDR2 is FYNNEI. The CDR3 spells CASRGDISYKQYV. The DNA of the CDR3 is TGTGCCAGCAGAGGGGACATTTCCTACAAGCAGTACGTC.

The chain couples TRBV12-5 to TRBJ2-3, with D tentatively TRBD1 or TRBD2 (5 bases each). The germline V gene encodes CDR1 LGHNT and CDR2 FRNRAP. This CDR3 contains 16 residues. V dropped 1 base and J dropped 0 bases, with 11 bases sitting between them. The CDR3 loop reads CASGLGRDVSTDTQYF. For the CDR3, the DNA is TGTGCTAGTGGTTTGGGCCGGGACGTTAGCACAGATACGCAGTATTTT.

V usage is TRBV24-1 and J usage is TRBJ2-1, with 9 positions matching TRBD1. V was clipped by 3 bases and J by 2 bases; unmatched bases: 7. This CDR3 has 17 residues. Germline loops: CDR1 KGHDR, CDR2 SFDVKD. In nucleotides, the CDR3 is TGTGCCACCAGTGATCCCCGGACAGGGGTGCCCTACAATGAGCAGTTCTTC. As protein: CATSDPRTGVPYNEQFF.

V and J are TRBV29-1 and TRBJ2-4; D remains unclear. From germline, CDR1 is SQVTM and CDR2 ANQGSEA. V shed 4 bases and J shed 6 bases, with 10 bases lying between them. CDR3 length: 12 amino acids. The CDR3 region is CSVADQSNIQYF. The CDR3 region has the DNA TGCAGCGTTGCGGACCAATCAAACATTCAGTACTTC.